This note documents a single T cell receptor beta chain sequence. The antigen remains unidentified. The germline V gene encodes CDR1 KGHSH and CDR2 LQKENI. The CDR3 totals 16 residues. V dropped 4 bases and J dropped 4; count of bases not matched to a gene: 6. The entry originates in a study of CD8 T cells in ankylosing spondylitis. Points from the study as a whole: Disease-linked clones were reportedly significantly enriched in matched ankylosing spondylitis synovial fluid.

Quantitative 5'-RACE with molecular barcodes produced the TCR beta libraries. Each CDR3 protein gets one entry after TCRdb re-called the 5' RACE reads with MiXCR. Of 250,000 to 300,000 distinct CDR3 sequences in the sample, about 19% are singletons; the top ten hold roughly 7.3%. This TCR derives from a male donor with ankylosing spondylitis or in good health (not recorded which). The V gene is TRBV18, the J gene TRBJ2-2, with 10 positions matching TRBD1. The specimen sequenced was blood, either unsorted or a sorted T cell fraction (not recorded which). CDR3 protein: CASSQRTGGVTGELFF. The CDR3 DNA reads TGTGCCAGCTCACAAAGGACAGGGGGAGTCACCGGGGAGCTGTTTTTT.